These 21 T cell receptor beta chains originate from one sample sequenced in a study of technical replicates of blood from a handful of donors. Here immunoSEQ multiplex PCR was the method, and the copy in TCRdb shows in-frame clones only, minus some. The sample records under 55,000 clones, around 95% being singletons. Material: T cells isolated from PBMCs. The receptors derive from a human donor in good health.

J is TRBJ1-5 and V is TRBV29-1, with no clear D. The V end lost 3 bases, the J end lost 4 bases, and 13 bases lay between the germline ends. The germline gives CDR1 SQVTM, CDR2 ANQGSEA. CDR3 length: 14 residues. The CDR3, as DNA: TGCAGCGTTGAGTTAGAGAGTCTAAATCAGCCCCAGCATTTT. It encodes CSVELESLNQPQHF. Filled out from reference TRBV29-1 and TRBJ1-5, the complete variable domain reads SAVISQKPSRDICQRGTSLTIQCQVDSQVTMMFWYRQQPGQSLTLIATANQGSEATYESGFVIDKFPISRPNLTFSTLTVSNMSPEDSSIYLCSVELESLNQPQHFGDGTRLSIL.

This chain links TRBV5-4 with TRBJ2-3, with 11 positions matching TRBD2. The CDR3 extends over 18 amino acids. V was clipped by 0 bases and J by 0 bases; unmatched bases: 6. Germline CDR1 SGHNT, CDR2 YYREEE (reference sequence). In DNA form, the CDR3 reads TGTGCCAGCAGCTTGGAGTCTAGCGGGAGGCTTAGCACAGATACGCAGTATTTT. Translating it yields CASSLESSGRLSTDTQYF.

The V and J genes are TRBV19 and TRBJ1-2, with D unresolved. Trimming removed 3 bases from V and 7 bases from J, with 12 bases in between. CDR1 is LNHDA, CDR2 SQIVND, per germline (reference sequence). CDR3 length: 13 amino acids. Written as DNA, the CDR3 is TGTGCCAGTAGTATGGCCCGGAGCTCTGGCTACACCTTC. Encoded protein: CASSMARSSGYTF.

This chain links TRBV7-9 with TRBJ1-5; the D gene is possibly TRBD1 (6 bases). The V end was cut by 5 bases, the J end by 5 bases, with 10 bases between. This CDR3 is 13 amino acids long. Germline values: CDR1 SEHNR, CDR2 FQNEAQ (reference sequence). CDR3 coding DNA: TGTGCCAGCAGCCGAACAGGGTATCAGCCCCAGCATTTT. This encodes CASSRTGYQPQHF.

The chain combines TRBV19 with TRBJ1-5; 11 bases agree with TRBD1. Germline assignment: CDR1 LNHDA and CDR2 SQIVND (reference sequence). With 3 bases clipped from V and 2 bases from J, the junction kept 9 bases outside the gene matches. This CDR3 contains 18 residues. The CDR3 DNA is TGTGCCAGTAGTATCGGACAGGGGGCGAATTTGGGCAATCAGCCCCAGCATTTT. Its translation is CASSIGQGANLGNQPQHF.

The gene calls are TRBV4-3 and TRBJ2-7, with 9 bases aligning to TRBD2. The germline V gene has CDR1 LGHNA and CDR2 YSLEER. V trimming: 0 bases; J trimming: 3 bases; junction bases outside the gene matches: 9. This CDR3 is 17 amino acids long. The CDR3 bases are TGCGCCAGCAGCCAAGAGTTATGGACTAGCGATATCTACGAGCAGTACTTC. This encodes CASSQELWTSDIYEQYF.

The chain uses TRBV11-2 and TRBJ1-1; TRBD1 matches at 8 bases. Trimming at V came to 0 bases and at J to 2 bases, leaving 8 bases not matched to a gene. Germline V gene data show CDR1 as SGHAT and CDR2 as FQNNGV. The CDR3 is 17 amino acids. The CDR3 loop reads CASSLEEWTGINTEAFF. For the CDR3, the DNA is TGTGCCAGCAGCTTAGAAGAGTGGACAGGGATAAACACTGAAGCTTTCTTT.

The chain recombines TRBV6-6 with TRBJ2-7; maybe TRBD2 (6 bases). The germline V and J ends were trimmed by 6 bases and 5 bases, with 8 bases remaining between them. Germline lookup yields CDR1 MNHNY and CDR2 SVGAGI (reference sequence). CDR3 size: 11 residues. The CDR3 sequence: CASRRRDEQYF. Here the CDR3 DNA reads TGTGCCAGCAGGAGGAGGGACGAGCAGTACTTC.

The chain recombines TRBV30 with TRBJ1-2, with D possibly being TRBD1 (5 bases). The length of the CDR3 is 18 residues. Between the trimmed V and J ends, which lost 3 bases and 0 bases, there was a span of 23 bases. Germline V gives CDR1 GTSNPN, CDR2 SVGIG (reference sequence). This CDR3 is CAWRWGDGTKIANYGYTF. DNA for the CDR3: TGTGCCTGGAGGTGGGGGGACGGAACAAAAATAGCTAACTATGGCTACACCTTC.

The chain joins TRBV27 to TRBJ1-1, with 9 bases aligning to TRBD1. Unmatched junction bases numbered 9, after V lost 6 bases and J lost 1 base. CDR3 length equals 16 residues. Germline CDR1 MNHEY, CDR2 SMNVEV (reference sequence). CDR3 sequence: CASRQSLTGGNTEAFF. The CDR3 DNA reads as TGTGCCAGCAGACAAAGTTTGACAGGGGGGAACACTGAAGCTTTCTTT.

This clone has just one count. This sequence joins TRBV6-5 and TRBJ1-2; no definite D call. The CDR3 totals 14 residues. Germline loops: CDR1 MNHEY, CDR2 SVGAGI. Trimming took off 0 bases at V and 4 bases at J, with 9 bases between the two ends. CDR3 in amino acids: CASSYSLGSYGYTF. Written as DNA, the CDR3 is TGTGCCAGCAGTTACTCCCTAGGAAGCTATGGCTACACCTTC.

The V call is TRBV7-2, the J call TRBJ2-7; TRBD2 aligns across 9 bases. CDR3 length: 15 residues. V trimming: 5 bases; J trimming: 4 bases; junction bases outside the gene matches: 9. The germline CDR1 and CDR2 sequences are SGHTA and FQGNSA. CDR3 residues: CASSPGLAPGYEQYF. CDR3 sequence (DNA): TGTGCCAGCAGCCCAGGACTAGCGCCGGGTTACGAGCAGTACTTC.

The DNA of the CDR3 is TGTGCCAGCAGTGAAGAGCTGGTGGTGACTGGAAACACCATATATTTT. It yields the protein CASSEELVVTGNTIYF. V usage is TRBV2 and J usage is TRBJ1-3; no definite D call. V gave up 1 base and J gave up 2 bases, with 12 bases separating them. Germline lookup yields CDR1 SNHLY and CDR2 FYNNEI. The CDR3 extends over 16 amino acids.

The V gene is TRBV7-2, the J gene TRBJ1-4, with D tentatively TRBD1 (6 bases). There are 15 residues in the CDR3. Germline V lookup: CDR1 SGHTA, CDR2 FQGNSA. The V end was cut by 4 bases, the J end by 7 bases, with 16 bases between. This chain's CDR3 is CASSSQTGVGEKLFF. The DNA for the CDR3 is TGTGCCAGCAGCTCCCAGACAGGCGTTGGTGAAAAACTGTTTTTT.

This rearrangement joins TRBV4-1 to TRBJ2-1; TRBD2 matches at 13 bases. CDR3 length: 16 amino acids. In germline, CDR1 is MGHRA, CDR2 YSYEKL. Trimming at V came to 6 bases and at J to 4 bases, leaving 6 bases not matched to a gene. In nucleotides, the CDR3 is TGCGCCAGCAGTCTAACTAGCGGGAGGGAATACAATGAGCAGTTCTTC. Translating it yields CASSLTSGREYNEQFF.

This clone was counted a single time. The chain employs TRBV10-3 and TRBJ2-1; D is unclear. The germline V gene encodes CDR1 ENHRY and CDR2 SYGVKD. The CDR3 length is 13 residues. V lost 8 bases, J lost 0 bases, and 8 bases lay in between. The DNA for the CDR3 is TGTGCCATCTGGCACACCTCCTACAATGAGCAGTTCTTC. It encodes CAIWHTSYNEQFF.

CDR3 sequence reads: CASSSGLSEQFF. CDR3 nucleotides: TGTGCCAGCAGTTCGGGGTTAAGTGAGCAGTTCTTC. The chain links TRBV27 to TRBJ2-1; D perhaps matches TRBD2 (5 bases). In germline, CDR1 is MNHEY, CDR2 SMNVEV (reference sequence). The V end was cut by 4 bases, the J end by 9 bases, with 10 bases between. This CDR3 comprises 12 residues.

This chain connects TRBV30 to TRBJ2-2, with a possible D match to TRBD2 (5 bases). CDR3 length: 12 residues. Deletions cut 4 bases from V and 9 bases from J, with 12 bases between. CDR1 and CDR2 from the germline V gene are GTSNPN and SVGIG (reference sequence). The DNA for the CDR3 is TGTGCCTGGACTGAGGGTTACAGGGAGCTGTTTTTT. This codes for CAWTEGYRELFF.

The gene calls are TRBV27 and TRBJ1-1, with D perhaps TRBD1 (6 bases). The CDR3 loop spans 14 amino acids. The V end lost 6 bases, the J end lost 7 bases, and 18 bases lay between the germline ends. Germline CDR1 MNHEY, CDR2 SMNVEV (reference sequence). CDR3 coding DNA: TGTGCCAGCAGGGACCGGGGGGCGCTTAATGAAGCTTTCTTT. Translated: CASRDRGALNEAFF.

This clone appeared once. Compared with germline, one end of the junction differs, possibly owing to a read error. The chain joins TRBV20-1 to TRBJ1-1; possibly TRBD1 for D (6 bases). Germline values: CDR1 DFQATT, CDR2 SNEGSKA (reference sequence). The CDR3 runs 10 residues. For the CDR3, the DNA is TGCAGTCCTAGGGGGAGTGAAGCTTTCTTT. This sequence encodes CSPRGSEAFF.

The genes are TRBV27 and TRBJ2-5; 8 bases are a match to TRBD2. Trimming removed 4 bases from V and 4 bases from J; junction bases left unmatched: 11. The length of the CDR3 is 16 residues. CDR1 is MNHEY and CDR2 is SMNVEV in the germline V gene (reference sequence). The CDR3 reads CASSSPQAGEGETQYF. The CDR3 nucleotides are TGTGCCAGCAGTTCCCCGCAAGCGGGAGAAGGAGAGACCCAGTACTTC.